Below are 25 T cell receptor beta chains sequenced from a single sample in a study of T cells in Graves' hyperthyroidism and ophthalmopathy. There were TCR beta CDR3 regions amplified from RNA transcripts. Carried out on the TCR CDR3, a first-round RT-PCR used the HTBI primer set. TCRdb reanalysed the multiplex PCR reads using MiXCR and keeps one entry per CDR3 protein. The data contain 300,000 to 450,000 distinct CDR3 sequences, approximately 12% of them singletons. Sequenced input: blood. Every receptor here comes from a young man with Graves' hyperthyroidism that later progressed to Graves' ophthalmopathy.

The sample holds many counts of this clonotype. The chain has TRBV27 and TRBJ2-1; no clear D gene. V was trimmed by 3 bases and J by 9 bases, leaving 15 bases between them. Germline CDR1 reads MNHEY; CDR2 reads SMNVEV (reference sequence). CDR3 length equals 14 residues. DNA for the CDR3: TGTGCCAGCAGTTTGGCGTTGGGGTGGGGTGAGCAGTTCTTC. It specifies CASSLALGWGEQFF.

In its sample, this clonotype was seen a few times. This chain links TRBV15 with TRBJ2-7; 10 nucleotides agree with TRBD2. After removal of 5 bases from V and 2 bases from J, the junction contained 3 bases not matched to a gene. This CDR3 has 14 amino acids. The germline V gene encodes CDR1 LNHNV and CDR2 YYDKDF (reference sequence). The chain's CDR3 is CATSPGLATYEQYF. DNA of the CDR3: TGTGCCACCAGCCCGGGACTAGCGACCTACGAGCAGTACTTC.

The chain couples TRBV30 to TRBJ1-2, with 9 bases aligning to TRBD1. This CDR3 region has 13 residues. V shed 0 bases, J shed 8 bases, and the junction held 4 bases outside the gene matches. The germline gives CDR1 GTSNPN, CDR2 SVGIG (reference sequence). DNA of the CDR3: TGTGCCTGGAGTGTACGACAGGGGGAGGGCTACACCTTC. Translation gives CAWSVRQGEGYTF.

This clonotype was counted between two and nine times. J is TRBJ1-2 and V is TRBV20-1; 7 nucleotides agree with TRBD1. The germline CDR1 and CDR2 sequences are DFQATT and SNEGSKA (reference sequence). V lost 5 bases and J lost 4; bases outside the gene matches: 4. The CDR3 runs to 12 residues. DNA for the CDR3: TGCAGTGCTTACAGGGGAAGCTATGGCTACACCTTC. Protein sequence: CSAYRGSYGYTF.

This clonotype has at least ten counts. The J gene is TRBJ2-5, the V gene TRBV20-1; 13 nucleotides agree with TRBD2. V lost 1 base and J lost 4; bases outside the gene matches: 0. This CDR3 has 14 amino acids. The germline V gene encodes CDR1 DFQATT and CDR2 SNEGSKA (reference sequence). CDR3 residues: CSARGLAGGETQYF. DNA for the CDR3: TGCAGTGCTAGAGGACTAGCGGGGGGAGAGACCCAGTACTTC.

The sample holds a few counts of this clonotype. The V call is TRBV25-1, the J call TRBJ1-4; TRBD1 matches 9 bases. Germline CDR1 is MGHDK and CDR2 is SYGVNS. There are 15 residues in the CDR3. J lost 8 bases, V lost 2 bases, and 6 bases had no gene match. CDR3 nucleotides: TGTGCCAGCAGTGAACTCTCCGGGACAGGGGAAAAACTGTTTTTT. This codes for CASSELSGTGEKLFF.

This clonotype came up many times. This chain connects TRBV2 to TRBJ2-5, with TRBD1 identical over 8 bases. This CDR3 region has 14 residues. Per the germline V gene, CDR1 is SNHLY and CDR2 is FYNNEI. V was clipped by 8 bases and J by 2 bases; unmatched bases: 7. The CDR3 DNA follows: TGTGCCAGCCTCCAGGGGGCCGGTCAAGAGACCCAGTACTTC. Its protein is CASLQGAGQETQYF.

This clonotype was counted a few times. This chain connects TRBV11-3 to TRBJ2-2, with 10 nucleotides matching TRBD1. V was pared by 6 bases and J by 3 bases, with 4 bases of the junction left unmatched. CDR1 is SGHNT, CDR2 YENEEA, per germline. This CDR3 has 15 amino acids. The DNA for the CDR3 is TGTGCCAGCAGGGACAGGGGGTTTGACACCGGGGAGCTGTTTTTT. This translates into CASRDRGFDTGELFF.

At least ten counts were recorded for this clonotype. This chain connects TRBV5-6 to TRBJ2-7, with 8 bases matching TRBD1. The germline gives CDR1 SGHDT, CDR2 YYEEEE. The CDR3 spans 14 residues. Unmatched junction bases numbered 5, after V lost 2 bases and J lost 4 bases. The CDR3 spells CASSFEGQGYEQYF. CDR3 in DNA: TGTGCCAGCAGCTTCGAAGGACAGGGATACGAGCAGTACTTC.

This clonotype was observed a few times. The chain has TRBV19 and TRBJ1-5, with D possibly matching TRBD1 (5 bases). V was trimmed by 2 bases and J by 0 bases, leaving 14 bases between them. The CDR3 is made up of 17 amino acids. Germline CDR1 is LNHDA and CDR2 is SQIVND (reference sequence). The CDR3 DNA sequence: TGTGCCAGTAGTATACGGCAGGGAGGGAATAGCAATCAGCCCCAGCATTTT. The encoded protein is CASSIRQGGNSNQPQHF. The full variable domain, rest sourced from reference TRBV19 and TRBJ1-5, is DGGITQSPKYLFRKEGQNVTLSCEQNLNHDAMYWYRQDPGQGLRLIYYSQIVNDFQKGDIAEGYSVSREKKESFPLTVTSAQKNPTAFYLCASSIRQGGNSNQPQHFGDGTRLSIL.

This clonotype has ten or more counts. V is TRBV27 and J is TRBJ1-2, with a weak D call TRBD1 (6 bases). Between the trimmed V and J ends, which lost 3 bases and 4 bases, there was a span of 15 bases. The CDR3 has 15 amino acids. Germline values: CDR1 MNHEY, CDR2 SMNVEV (reference sequence). The CDR3: CASSFGGPPGYGYTF. The CDR3 nucleotides are TGTGCCAGCAGTTTCGGGGGCCCCCCGGGCTATGGCTACACCTTC.

Ten or more counts support this clonotype. CDR3 protein: CASSSRRQDLTDTQYF. The CDR3 DNA reads TGTGCCAGCAGCTCGAGGCGACAGGACCTCACAGATACGCAGTATTTT. V usage is TRBV7-6 and J usage is TRBJ2-3, with D possibly matching TRBD1 (6 bases). Germline CDR1 reads SGHVS; CDR2 reads FNYEAQ. CDR3 length: 16 residues. V lost 4 bases, J lost 2 bases, and 16 bases lay in between.

The chain recombines TRBV5-1 with TRBJ1-1, with a tentative D call TRBD1 (6 bases). This CDR3 comprises 14 residues. Trimming shortened V by 4 bases and J by 4 bases, and 14 bases separated the two germline ends. Germline V gene data show CDR1 as SGHRS and CDR2 as YFSETQ. The CDR3 loop reads CASSQGQVTTEAFF. The CDR3 DNA follows: TGCGCCAGCAGCCAGGGGCAGGTTACCACTGAAGCTTTCTTT.

This clonotype was found many times. The V call is TRBV2, the J call TRBJ2-5; 7 bases match TRBD1. Looked up from germline, CDR1 is SNHLY and CDR2 is FYNNEI. CDR3 size: 13 residues. The trim removed 2 bases at V and 7 bases at J, leaving 4 bases unmatched. The CDR3 region has the DNA TGTGCCAGCAGTGAAAGGGCAGGGGGGACCCAGTACTTC. This translates into CASSERAGGTQYF. Complete variable domain (other parts from reference TRBV2 and TRBJ2-5): EPEVTQTPSHQVTQMGQEVILRCVPISNHLYFYWYRQILGQKVEFLVSFYNNEISEKSEIFDDQFSVERPDGSNFTLKIRSTKLEDSAMYFCASSERAGGTQYFGPGTRLLVL.

In this sample, this clonotype turned up many times. This chain links TRBV7-9 with TRBJ2-7; the D gene is possibly TRBD1 (5 bases). Germline V gene sequence: CDR1 SEHNR, CDR2 FQNEAQ (reference sequence). V gave up 5 bases and J gave up 0 bases, with 11 bases separating them. This CDR3 has 14 amino acids. CDR3 sequence (DNA): TGTGCCAGCAGCACGAAGACAGCCTCCTACGAGCAGTACTTC. It codes for CASSTKTASYEQYF. Full variable domain (missing parts from reference TRBV7-9 and TRBJ2-7): DTGVSQNPRHKITKRGQNVTFRCDPISEHNRLYWYRQTLGQGPEFLTYFQNEAQLEKSRLLSDRFSAERPKGSFSTLEIQRTEQGDSAMYLCASSTKTASYEQYFGPGTRLTVT.

This chain joins TRBV20-1 and TRBJ1-4; possibly TRBD1 for D (5 bases). Trimming removed 5 bases at V and 0 bases at J, with 10 bases between. This CDR3 has 14 amino acids. Germline assignment: CDR1 DFQATT and CDR2 SNEGSKA (reference sequence). The CDR3 sequence: CSAGTQSTNEKLFF. The CDR3 DNA reads as TGCAGTGCTGGGACTCAATCAACTAATGAAAAACTGTTTTTT.

A few counts support this clonotype. The chain joins TRBV20-1 to TRBJ1-2; perhaps TRBD1 as D (5 bases). Per germline, CDR1 DFQATT and CDR2 SNEGSKA (reference sequence). V was cut by 5 bases and J by 2 bases, with 12 bases left in between. This CDR3 spans 13 amino acids. The CDR3 is CSAEKGENYGYTF. The CDR3 DNA reads as TGCAGTGCTGAAAAAGGGGAAAACTATGGCTACACCTTC.

Ten or more counts support this clonotype. The chain uses TRBV20-1 and TRBJ1-5; D gene ambiguous. CDR3 length: 14 residues. In germline, CDR1 is DFQATT, CDR2 SNEGSKA (reference sequence). Trimming left V 6 bases short and J 6 bases short, with 18 bases between. The DNA of the CDR3 is TGCAGTGCCCCCGGTAACGGTCAGGTTCAGCCCCAGCATTTT. Translated, it gives CSAPGNGQVQPQHF.

V usage is TRBV7-2 and J usage is TRBJ2-7; 11 nucleotides match TRBD2. The CDR3 is 17 amino acids. Germline CDR1 and CDR2: SGHTA and FQGNSA. The ends lost 5 bases at V and 2 bases at J; junction bases unmatched: 11. The DNA of the CDR3 is TGTGCCAGCAGCGCGCGAGGACTAGCGGGTGATACCTACGAGCAGTACTTC. As protein: CASSARGLAGDTYEQYF.

This sequence joins TRBV3-1 and TRBJ1-4; 9 nucleotides agree with TRBD1. Unmatched junction bases numbered 17, after V lost 4 bases and J lost 8 bases. This CDR3 has 18 amino acids. The V gene's germline CDR1 is LGHDT and CDR2 YNNKEL (reference sequence). CDR3 sequence (DNA): TGTGCCAGCAGCCCTAAACCCGCTTTGACAGGGGGGGAGGAAAAACTGTTTTTT. This encodes CASSPKPALTGGEEKLFF.

This clonotype has at least ten counts. V gene TRBV11-2 combines with J gene TRBJ2-5; D possibly corresponds to TRBD1 (5 bases). V was shortened by 2 bases and J by 5 bases, with 15 bases between the two germline ends. This CDR3 has 15 amino acids. The germline V gene has CDR1 SGHAT and CDR2 FQNNGV. CDR3 region: CASSLYSGRAETQYF. The CDR3 coding sequence is TGTGCCAGCAGCTTATATTCGGGCAGGGCTGAGACCCAGTACTTC.

This clonotype was counted between two and nine times. The chain employs TRBV14 and TRBJ1-2, with D maybe TRBD1 (5 bases). With 0 bases removed from V and 2 bases from J, the gap between germline ends came to 10 bases. This CDR3 is built from 15 residues. Per the germline V gene, CDR1 is SGHDN and CDR2 is FVKESK. The CDR3 loop reads CASSQDAGSNYGYTF. CDR3 nucleotides: TGTGCCAGCAGCCAAGACGCAGGGAGCAACTATGGCTACACCTTC.

This rearrangement joins TRBV4-1 to TRBJ2-1, with D unresolved. The CDR3 contains 15 residues. Germline V gene sequence: CDR1 MGHRA, CDR2 YSYEKL. V was shortened by 0 bases and J by 6 bases, with 12 bases between the two germline ends. CDR3 bases: TGCGCCAGCAGCCAAGATTTGGATGCGTTCAATGAGCAGTTCTTC. It is translated as CASSQDLDAFNEQFF.

This clonotype was counted many times. The CDR3 DNA reads TGTGCCAGCAGGAGGGACAGGGAATCACCCCTCCACTTT. Its protein is CASRRDRESPLHF. The rearrangement links TRBV2 to TRBJ1-6, with TRBD1 matching over 9 bases. The CDR3 extends over 13 amino acids. Germline trimming cut 6 bases from V and 10 bases from J; bases unmatched to any gene: 4. Germline CDR1 and CDR2: SNHLY and FYNNEI.

This clonotype has at least ten counts. In DNA form, the CDR3 reads TGTGCTAGTGGTTTGGGGATATCCTACGAGCAGTACTTC. Protein product: CASGLGISYEQYF. V usage is TRBV12-5 and J usage is TRBJ2-7; no reliable D call. The V end lost 1 base, the J end lost 1 base, and 5 bases lay between the germline ends. Germline V gene sequence: CDR1 LGHNT, CDR2 FRNRAP. The CDR3 runs to 13 residues.